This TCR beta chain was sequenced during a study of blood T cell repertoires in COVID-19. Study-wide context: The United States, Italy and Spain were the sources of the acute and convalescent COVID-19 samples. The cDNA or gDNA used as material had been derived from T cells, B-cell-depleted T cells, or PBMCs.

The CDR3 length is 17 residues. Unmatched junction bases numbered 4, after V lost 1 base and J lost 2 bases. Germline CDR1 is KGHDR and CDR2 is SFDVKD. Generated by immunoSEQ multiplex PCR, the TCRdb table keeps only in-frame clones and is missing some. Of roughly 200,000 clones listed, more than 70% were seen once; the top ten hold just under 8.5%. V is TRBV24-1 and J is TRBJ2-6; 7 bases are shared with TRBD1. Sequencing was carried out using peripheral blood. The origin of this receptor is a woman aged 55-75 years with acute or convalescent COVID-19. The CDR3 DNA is TGTGCCACCAGTGATTTCAGGCAGGGGGCTGGGGCCAACGTCCTGACTTTC. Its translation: CATSDFRQGAGANVLTF.